This T cell receptor beta chain was documented in a study of long-term antiretroviral therapy in people with HIV. Across the whole study: There is a gap of about a decade between the earliest samples and the later 2015 immediate-ART recommendation.

The immunoSEQ assay was v3.0, run at survey level. Data came from immunoSEQ multiplex PCR; TCRdb stores just in-frame clones and leaves some out. The data contain roughly 23,000 clones, around 85% of them singletons. In this sample, this clone turned up a few times. The sample here was unsorted PBMCs, taken 1.5 years after starting antiretroviral therapy. The sequence was obtained from a man aged 30-40 years with HIV.

The CDR3 DNA is TGTGCCAGCAGCTTCCACCTCCGGGACAGGGGAATCTACGAGCAGTACTTC. It translates to CASSFHLRDRGIYEQYF. J is TRBJ2-7 and V is TRBV11-2; the match to TRBD1 covers 10 bases. V was pared by 3 bases and J by 3 bases, with 11 bases of the junction left unmatched. The CDR3 totals 17 residues. CDR1 and CDR2 from the germline V gene are SGHAT and FQNNGV.